Listed here are 25 T cell receptor beta chains from one sample, sequenced in a study of blood T cell repertoires in COVID-19. The repertoire was sequenced with immunoSEQ multiplex PCR; TCRdb's copy has only in-frame clones and lacks some. The sample comprises 100,000 or so clones, 80% to 90% of which are singletons, and around a tenth rests with the top ten. Source material: peripheral blood. These receptors were obtained from a woman in her thirties with acute or convalescent COVID-19.

The chain employs TRBV6-4 and TRBJ1-4; 10 bases are shared with TRBD1. The germline CDR1 and CDR2 sequences are MRHNA and SNTAGT. The ends lost 6 bases at V and 0 bases at J; junction bases unmatched: 4. The CDR3 has 16 amino acids. This chain's CDR3 is CASRTGGGSTNEKLFF. CDR3 bases: TGTGCCAGCAGGACAGGGGGCGGGTCAACTAATGAAAAACTGTTTTTT.

This clone has a handful of counts. The chain couples TRBV19 to TRBJ1-6; D remains unclear. Germline V gives CDR1 LNHDA, CDR2 SQIVND (reference sequence). CDR3 length: 18 residues. Trimming stripped 4 bases from V and 0 bases from J, with 16 bases between. The CDR3 spells CASSTLRVGSSYNSPLHF. CDR3 bases: TGTGCCAGTAGTACCCTTCGGGTCGGAAGCTCCTATAATTCACCCCTCCACTTT.

The rearrangement links TRBV19 to TRBJ2-6, with D hard to call. Germline CDR1 and CDR2: LNHDA and SQIVND (reference sequence). Trimming pared 4 bases from V and 3 bases from J, leaving 7 bases between. The CDR3 runs to 14 residues. As DNA, the CDR3 is TGTGCCAGTAGTAGAGGTTTTGGGGCCAACGTCCTGACTTTC. It encodes CASSRGFGANVLTF.

The chain joins TRBV14 to TRBJ2-3, with D possibly matching TRBD1 (6 bases). The CDR3 is 16 amino acids. CDR1 and CDR2 from the germline V gene are SGHDN and FVKESK. V was cut by 4 bases and J by 4 bases, with 18 bases left in between. The CDR3 bases are TGTGCCAGCAGCCTCCGACGAACAGGGAAGTCAGATACGCAGTATTTT. Protein product: CASSLRRTGKSDTQYF.

V usage is TRBV7-9 and J usage is TRBJ1-1; possible D gene TRBD1, 5 bases. The CDR3 length is 15 residues. Trimming left V 2 bases short and J 0 bases short, with 10 bases between. The germline V gene encodes CDR1 SEHNR and CDR2 FQNEAQ (reference sequence). CDR3 in DNA: TGTGCCAGCAGCTTAATGACAGCCTTGAACACTGAAGCTTTCTTT. It specifies CASSLMTALNTEAFF. The full variable domain, with the rest looked up from reference TRBV7-9 and TRBJ1-1, is DTGVSQNPRHKITKRGQNVTFRCDPISEHNRLYWYRQTLGQGPEFLTYFQNEAQLEKSRLLSDRFSAERPKGSFSTLEIQRTEQGDSAMYLCASSLMTALNTEAFFGQGTRLTVV.

V and J are TRBV5-1 and TRBJ1-6; 7 bases line up with TRBD1. Germline values: CDR1 SGHRS, CDR2 YFSETQ. The CDR3 runs to 14 residues. V was clipped by 4 bases and J by 10 bases; unmatched bases: 8. CDR3 in DNA: TGCGCCAGCAGCCCCGGGACAGCTGGATCACCCCTCCACTTT. The encoded protein is CASSPGTAGSPLHF.

The gene calls are TRBV12-3 or TRBV12-4 and TRBJ1-1; possible D gene TRBD1, 5 bases. The CDR3 totals 13 residues. Between the trimmed V and J ends, which lost 1 base and 6 bases, there was a span of 9 bases. The CDR3 coding sequence is TGTGCCAGCAGTTTAGTGGGGGGAGCTGAAGCTTTCTTT. This gives the protein CASSLVGGAEAFF.

This chain joins TRBV5-4 and TRBJ2-7; D not resolved. Trimming took off 2 bases at V and 0 bases at J, with 6 bases between the two ends. Germline CDR1 is SGHNT and CDR2 is YYREEE (reference sequence). The CDR3 contains 13 residues. The CDR3 DNA is TGTGCCAGCAGCTTAAGAGGCTCCTACGAGCAGTACTTC. Translated: CASSLRGSYEQYF.

The chain couples TRBV12-5 to TRBJ2-7, with TRBD2 matching over 10 bases. The CDR3 extends over 15 amino acids. Germline V lookup: CDR1 LGHNT, CDR2 FRNRAP. J was trimmed by 2 bases and V by 5 bases; bases with no gene match: 6. This CDR3 is CASGLGLATTYEQYF. Written as DNA, the CDR3 is TGTGCTAGTGGTCTGGGACTAGCGACGACCTACGAGCAGTACTTC.

Only a few counts were recorded for this clone. The gene calls are TRBV12-1 and TRBJ1-6; TRBD1, the D gene given by the table, was not confirmed from the DNA. TRBV12-1 is an annotated pseudogene. The CDR3 contains 17 residues. CDR3 region: CASSSGTEDLYNSPLHF. The CDR3 DNA reads as TGTGCCAGCAGCTCAGGGACAGAAGACCTCTATAATTCACCCCTCCACTTT.

This chain uses TRBV2 with TRBJ1-3, with D possibly matching TRBD1 (6 bases). The germline gives CDR1 SNHLY, CDR2 FYNNEI. CDR3 length: 15 amino acids. The V and J ends lost 3 bases and 0 bases respectively, with 9 bases between them. CDR3 sequence: CASSEWGLSGNTIYF. CDR3 sequence (DNA): TGTGCCAGCAGTGAGTGGGGGCTCTCTGGAAACACCATATATTTT.

Written as DNA, the CDR3 is TGTGCCAGCAAAGACAGAGTGAACACTGAAGCTTTCTTT. It codes for CASKDRVNTEAFF. The chain has TRBV6-6 and TRBJ1-1, with D perhaps matching TRBD1 (5 bases). The germline V gene has CDR1 MNHNY and CDR2 SVGAGI (reference sequence). The CDR3 has 13 residues. The V end lost 7 bases, the J end lost 0 bases, and 9 bases lay between the germline ends.

This clone appeared once. The V gene is TRBV10-3, the J gene TRBJ1-1, with D hard to call. This CDR3 has 12 amino acids. CDR1 and CDR2 from the germline V gene are ENHRY and SYGVKD. The V end lost 6 bases, the J end lost 3 bases, and 8 bases lay between the germline ends. CDR3 in DNA: TGTGCCATCAGGGGTCGGGACACTGAAGCTTTCTTT. It is translated as CAIRGRDTEAFF.

This sequence joins TRBV18 and TRBJ2-1, with 8 bases matching TRBD1. Germline assignment: CDR1 KGHSH and CDR2 LQKENI. The ends lost 6 bases at V and 7 bases at J; junction bases unmatched: 14. The CDR3 spans 16 residues. CDR3 protein: CASSQIPAGGWNEQFF. Here the CDR3 DNA reads TGTGCCAGCTCGCAGATCCCGGCAGGGGGCTGGAATGAGCAGTTCTTC. Combining the CDR3 with reference TRBV18 and TRBJ2-1 gives the whole variable domain NAGVMQNPRHLVRRRGQEARLRCSPMKGHSHVYWYRQLPEEGLKFMVYLQKENIIDESGMPKERFSAEFPKEGPSILRIQQVVRGDSAAYFCASSQIPAGGWNEQFFGPGTRLTVL.

V is TRBV9 and J is TRBJ1-2; 8 bases are a match to TRBD1. The CDR3 is 15 amino acids. V shed 4 bases and J 4 bases; nucleotides not matched to a gene: 9. Germline V gene sequence: CDR1 SGDLS, CDR2 YYNGEE. The CDR3 DNA is TGTGCCAGCAGCCCAGGACAGGGTTCCCTCTATGGCTACACCTTC. Its protein is CASSPGQGSLYGYTF.

This clone was counted once. The chain carries TRBV6-5 and TRBJ2-7, with TRBD1 matching over 8 bases. The germline gives CDR1 MNHEY, CDR2 SVGAGI. Unmatched junction bases numbered 7, after V lost 9 bases and J lost 0 bases. The CDR3 has 14 residues. The CDR3 DNA follows: TGTGCCAGTCGGTGGACAGGGAACTCCTACGAGCAGTACTTC. This gives the protein CASRWTGNSYEQYF.

This chain links TRBV7-9 with TRBJ2-7, with D possibly TRBD1 on 6 matching bases. CDR3 length: 12 residues. Germline values: CDR1 SEHNR, CDR2 FQNEAQ (reference sequence). V dropped 1 base and J dropped 5 bases, with 6 bases sitting between them. CDR3 loop: CASSLGDNEQYF. The CDR3 nucleotides are TGTGCCAGCAGCTTAGGGGACAACGAGCAGTACTTC.

The CDR3 nucleotides are TGCGCCAGCAGCTACAGGCCGTCAGACTATGGCTACACCTTC. It is translated as CASSYRPSDYGYTF. V is TRBV5-1 and J is TRBJ1-2; D may be TRBD1 (5 bases). Germline loops: CDR1 SGHRS, CDR2 YFSETQ. The V end was cut by 3 bases, the J end by 3 bases, with 12 bases between. The CDR3 sequence is 14 residues long.

V usage is TRBV7-6 and J usage is TRBJ1-1, with 8 bases that match TRBD1. Germline lookup yields CDR1 SGHVS and CDR2 FNYEAQ. Trimming removed 5 bases from V and 1 base from J; junction bases left unmatched: 3. The CDR3 has 14 amino acids. The CDR3, as DNA: TGTGCCAGCAGCGCGGGACAGGAGAACACTGAAGCTTTCTTT. It codes for CASSAGQENTEAFF.

The chain recombines TRBV3-1 (or the pseudogene TRBV3-2) with TRBJ2-7; D gene unclear. The V gene lost 3 bases and the J gene lost 7 bases, with 10 bases spanning the gap. This CDR3 is 12 amino acids long. In germline, CDR1 is LGHDT, CDR2 YNNKEL (reference sequence). The CDR3 sequence: CASSQSPWEQYF. DNA for the CDR3: TGTGCCAGCAGCCAGAGCCCTTGGGAGCAGTACTTC.

The chain links TRBV6-6 to TRBJ2-3, with D possibly being TRBD1 (9 bases). Germline assignment: CDR1 MNHNY and CDR2 SVGAGI (reference sequence). The CDR3 has 17 amino acids. Trimming removed 5 bases from V and 0 bases from J, with 18 bases in between. The CDR3 loop reads CASSLTGGTGSTDTQYF. The CDR3 DNA sequence: TGTGCCAGCAGTCTTACGGGAGGGACAGGGAGCACAGATACGCAGTATTTT.

This chain connects TRBV19 to TRBJ1-3; 7 positions agree with TRBD1. This CDR3 comprises 17 residues. The ends lost 5 bases at V and 1 base at J; junction bases unmatched: 11. Per the germline V gene, CDR1 is LNHDA and CDR2 is SQIVND (reference sequence). The CDR3 is CASSSRQGLTSGNTIYF. In DNA form, the CDR3 reads TGTGCCAGTAGTTCTCGACAGGGCCTAACTTCTGGAAACACCATATATTTT.

This clone was detected a few times. The rearrangement uses TRBV7-6 and TRBJ1-4; 10 bases are a match to TRBD1. There are 15 residues in the CDR3. Germline V lookup: CDR1 SGHVS, CDR2 FNYEAQ. V shed 1 base, J shed 7 bases, and the junction held 3 bases outside the gene matches. CDR3 DNA: TGTGCCAGCAGCTTAGGGACAGGGGGTAGTGAAAAACTGTTTTTT. Its protein product is CASSLGTGGSEKLFF.

The rearrangement joins TRBV28 to TRBJ2-2; 9 bases map to TRBD1. Germline assignment: CDR1 MDHEN and CDR2 SYDVKM. The V segment lost 3 bases and the J segment 3 bases; nucleotides outside the gene matches: 5. This CDR3 is built from 16 residues. The DNA of the CDR3 is TGTGCCAGCAGTTTTTGGGACAGGGAAGACACCGGGGAGCTGTTTTTT. This encodes CASSFWDREDTGELFF.

V and J are TRBV6-5 and TRBJ2-1; D call uncertain. This CDR3 has 11 residues. CDR1 is MNHEY, CDR2 SVGAGI, per germline. Trimming cost V 6 bases and J 8 bases, with 8 bases left between them. The CDR3 sequence: CASSRLDEQFF. The DNA for the CDR3 is TGTGCCAGCAGCCGCTTAGATGAGCAGTTCTTC.